The next 20 T cell receptor beta chains were all read from a single sample in a study of blood T cell repertoires in COVID-19. Repertoires were generated with immunoSEQ multiplex PCR, while TCRdb's copy carries only in-frame clones and drops some. The sample holds some 400,000 clones; about nine tenths are singletons and the top ten take about 1.7%. The sample taken for sequencing was PBMCs or T cells enriched from blood (not recorded which). The receptor source for this set is a woman aged 25 to 39 who had recovered from COVID-19.

V gene TRBV27 combines with J gene TRBJ1-5; D gene uncertain. This CDR3 comprises 19 residues. Per germline, CDR1 MNHEY and CDR2 SMNVEV (reference sequence). V dropped 2 bases and J dropped 0 bases, with 20 bases sitting between them. The CDR3, as DNA: TGTGCCAGCAGTTTAAGTGGGCAAAGCCGGGGTTATAGCAATCAGCCCCAGCATTTT. This encodes CASSLSGQSRGYSNQPQHF.

This clone was seen a single time. The chain uses TRBV30 and TRBJ1-2, with no clear D. The CDR3 contains 13 residues. Trimming cost V 4 bases and J 2 bases, with 11 bases left between them. CDR1 is GTSNPN, CDR2 SVGIG, per germline (reference sequence). Written as DNA, the CDR3 is TGTGCCTGGATGCGGGAGGGCAACTATGGCTACACCTTC. It translates to CAWMREGNYGYTF.

This clone was detected only once. This chain links TRBV9 with TRBJ1-5; no reliable D call. Germline CDR1 is SGDLS and CDR2 is YYNGEE. V lost 3 bases and J 7 bases, leaving 14 bases between the germline ends. This CDR3 region has 14 residues. The CDR3 reads CASSAAATAQPQHF. Here the CDR3 DNA reads TGTGCCAGCAGCGCGGCGGCGACGGCGCAGCCCCAGCATTTT.

This chain connects TRBV7-9 to TRBJ1-4; D remains unclear. Germline V gene sequence: CDR1 SEHNR, CDR2 FQNEAQ (reference sequence). CDR3 length: 14 amino acids. V was pared by 6 bases and J by 3 bases, with 11 bases between. CDR3 loop: CASREAAANEKLFF. Here the CDR3 DNA reads TGTGCCAGCAGAGAGGCGGCGGCTAATGAAAAACTGTTTTTT.

The chain joins TRBV29-1 to TRBJ2-1; 8 bases agree with TRBD2. The junction had 9 bases not matched to a gene; V was cut back by 2 bases and J by 9 bases. This CDR3 is built from 14 residues. Germline CDR1 and CDR2: SQVTM and ANQGSEA. The CDR3 nucleotides are TGCAGCGTTGAAAAAAGCGGGAGAGGGAGTGAGCAGTTCTTC. This gives the protein CSVEKSGRGSEQFF.

This chain links TRBV11-2 with TRBJ1-6; 11 bases fit TRBD1. V trimming: 4 bases; J trimming: 8 bases; junction bases outside the gene matches: 1. The length of the CDR3 is 14 residues. Germline values: CDR1 SGHAT, CDR2 FQNNGV. CDR3 sequence reads: CASSWGQGDSPLHF. Written as DNA, the CDR3 is TGTGCCAGCAGCTGGGGACAGGGGGATTCACCCCTCCACTTT.

The rearrangement links TRBV24-1 to TRBJ2-1; 8 bases agree with TRBD1. Per germline, CDR1 KGHDR and CDR2 SFDVKD. The CDR3 consists of 16 residues. Trimming removed 3 bases from V and 8 bases from J; junction bases left unmatched: 11. The chain's CDR3 is CATSDDRTGLSDEQFF. Here the CDR3 DNA reads TGTGCCACCAGTGATGACCGGACAGGGCTGAGCGATGAGCAGTTCTTC.

The gene calls are TRBV7-2 and TRBJ1-5; D may be TRBD1 (6 bases). Between the trimmed V and J ends, which lost 5 bases and 2 bases, there was a span of 10 bases. The CDR3 length is 14 residues. Looked up from germline, CDR1 is SGHTA and CDR2 is FQGNSA. In nucleotides, the CDR3 is TGTGCCAGCAGCGCCAGGGGTGGCAATCAGCCCCAGCATTTT. It yields the protein CASSARGGNQPQHF.

The chain employs TRBV18 and TRBJ1-6; D call uncertain. Trimming took 3 bases from V and 6 from J, leaving 6 bases between them. This CDR3 region has 13 residues. Germline V gives CDR1 KGHSH, CDR2 LQKENI. DNA for the CDR3: TGTGCCAGCTCACCGCAGGCTAATTCACCCCTCCACTTT. This codes for CASSPQANSPLHF.

The chain combines TRBV11-2 with TRBJ2-2; 8 bases are shared with TRBD1. V lost 6 bases to trimming and J lost 4 bases; unmatched junction nucleotides: 10. The germline gives CDR1 SGHAT, CDR2 FQNNGV. The CDR3 is made up of 16 amino acids. The CDR3: CASSFVGTGGTGELFF. CDR3 in DNA: TGTGCCAGCAGTTTTGTCGGAACAGGGGGCACCGGGGAGCTGTTTTTT.

The chain joins TRBV5-1 to TRBJ2-4, with a possible D match to TRBD2 (6 bases). In germline, CDR1 is SGHRS, CDR2 YFSETQ. Trimming cost V 1 base and J 5 bases, with 13 bases left between them. The CDR3 runs to 15 residues. The CDR3 here is CASSLTGGRENIQYF. CDR3 DNA: TGCGCCAGCAGCTTGACCGGGGGTCGTGAAAACATTCAGTACTTC.

This clone has a handful of counts. This chain uses TRBV7-4 with TRBJ1-3; D is unresolved. CDR1 SGHVT and CDR2 SQSDAQ come from the germline V gene. Trimming pared 2 bases from V and 2 bases from J, leaving 10 bases between. CDR3 length: 15 amino acids. The CDR3 spells CASSLRSNTGNTIYF. The DNA of the CDR3 is TGTGCCAGCAGCTTACGGAGCAACACTGGAAACACCATATATTTT.

The chain is built from TRBV9 and TRBJ2-3; 11 positions match TRBD2. The CDR3 consists of 14 residues. Trimming cost V 3 bases and J 4 bases; bases outside gene matches: 1. Germline V gene lookup returns CDR1 SGDLS and CDR2 YYNGEE. The CDR3 loop reads CASSGLAGSDTQYF. In nucleotides, the CDR3 is TGTGCCAGCAGCGGACTAGCGGGATCAGATACGCAGTATTTT.

CDR3 region: CATSDFNRTSGAWDEQFF. CDR3 nucleotide sequence: TGTGCCACCAGTGACTTCAACCGGACTAGCGGGGCTTGGGATGAGCAGTTCTTC. The V and J genes are TRBV24-1 and TRBJ2-1, with 12 bases that match TRBD2. Germline CDR1 reads KGHDR; CDR2 reads SFDVKD. V lost 4 bases, J lost 8 bases, and 14 bases stayed unmatched. The CDR3 contains 18 residues.

This clone was detected only a few times. In DNA form, the CDR3 reads TGTGCCAGCAGTGAAGTTCTAGCCGCGAGAGATACGCAGTATTTT. Protein sequence: CASSEVLAARDTQYF. This chain joins TRBV6-1 and TRBJ2-3; tentatively, D is TRBD2 (5 bases). CDR1 and CDR2 from the germline V gene are MNHNS and SASEGT. The CDR3 covers 15 residues. Trimming took off 1 base at V and 5 bases at J, with 13 bases between the two ends.

V gene TRBV3-1 (or the pseudogene TRBV3-2) combines with J gene TRBJ1-2, with 8 bases that match TRBD1. CDR1 is LGHDT, CDR2 YNNKEL, per germline (reference sequence). The CDR3 consists of 14 residues. V lost 4 bases, J lost 8 bases, and 9 bases stayed unmatched. The CDR3 sequence is CASSRPGQVGGYTF. CDR3 nucleotide sequence: TGTGCCAGCAGCCGCCCGGGACAGGTTGGCGGCTACACCTTC.

This chain links TRBV4-1 with TRBJ2-2, with D tentatively TRBD2 (6 bases). Germline V gene lookup returns CDR1 MGHRA and CDR2 YSYEKL. The CDR3 loop spans 16 amino acids. The ends were cut back, 2 bases at V and 6 bases at J, with 16 bases in the middle. The CDR3 DNA follows: TGCGCCAGCAGCCAATCATTGGGCGGGACCTCCGGGGAGCTGTTTTTT. It specifies CASSQSLGGTSGELFF.

The chain uses TRBV19 and TRBJ2-2; D uncertain. Germline V gives CDR1 LNHDA, CDR2 SQIVND (reference sequence). This CDR3 contains 20 residues. With 3 bases removed from V and 2 bases from J, the gap between germline ends came to 25 bases. The CDR3 coding sequence is TGTGCCAGTAGTATTGGCCCCGGGTCACCATATTTCCTAAACACCGGGGAGCTGTTTTTT. It codes for CASSIGPGSPYFLNTGELFF. Complete variable domain (other parts from reference TRBV19 and TRBJ2-2): DGGITQSPKYLFRKEGQNVTLSCEQNLNHDAMYWYRQDPGQGLRLIYYSQIVNDFQKGDIAEGYSVSREKKESFPLTVTSAQKNPTAFYLCASSIGPGSPYFLNTGELFFGEGSRLTVL.

The chain links TRBV29-1 to TRBJ2-1; maybe TRBD2 (5 bases). CDR1 SQVTM and CDR2 ANQGSEA come from the germline V gene. V was clipped by 2 bases and J by 6 bases, with 11 bases between them. This CDR3 has 13 residues. This chain's CDR3 is CSVESGTSNEQFF. As DNA, the CDR3 is TGCAGCGTTGAAAGCGGAACTAGCAATGAGCAGTTCTTC.

In this sample, this clone turned up once. The chain links TRBV24-1 to TRBJ2-1; 11 bases match TRBD2. The CDR3 extends over 15 amino acids. V shed 4 bases and J 4 bases; nucleotides not matched to a gene: 2. Looked up from germline, CDR1 is KGHDR and CDR2 is SFDVKD. This CDR3 is CATSDGTSGYNEQFF. In DNA form, the CDR3 reads TGTGCCACCAGTGACGGGACTAGCGGTTACAATGAGCAGTTCTTC.